This T cell receptor beta chain was recorded in a study of cytomegalovirus exposure and HLA in healthy donors. The study, taken as a whole, reports: Most subjects' HLA-A and HLA-B alleles were reportedly predicted from TCR beta sequences.

Each donor was nominally healthy when sampled (though unrecorded immune exposures were likely). As to this clone: Its antigen is unidentified.

With 60 Vbeta and 13 Jbeta primers, the PCR was carried out. Only in-frame clones appear in the TCRdb table, and some are missing; sequencing was by immunoSEQ multiplex PCR. The table shows 150,000 to 200,000 clones, with 75% to 85% occurring only once. V dropped 1 base and J dropped 4 bases, with 13 bases sitting between them. The germline V gene encodes CDR1 SEHNR and CDR2 FQNEAQ (reference sequence). CDR3 size: 15 residues. Sequences were obtained from PBMCs. The chain employs TRBV7-9 and TRBJ2-5; a possible D gene is TRBD2 (5 bases). The source of this sequence is a boy between 10 and 17 years old in good health and CMV-seronegative. The DNA for the CDR3 is TGTGCCAGCAGCTTAGGATTAGGGAGTGGAGAGACCCAGTACTTC. Translation: CASSLGLGSGETQYF.